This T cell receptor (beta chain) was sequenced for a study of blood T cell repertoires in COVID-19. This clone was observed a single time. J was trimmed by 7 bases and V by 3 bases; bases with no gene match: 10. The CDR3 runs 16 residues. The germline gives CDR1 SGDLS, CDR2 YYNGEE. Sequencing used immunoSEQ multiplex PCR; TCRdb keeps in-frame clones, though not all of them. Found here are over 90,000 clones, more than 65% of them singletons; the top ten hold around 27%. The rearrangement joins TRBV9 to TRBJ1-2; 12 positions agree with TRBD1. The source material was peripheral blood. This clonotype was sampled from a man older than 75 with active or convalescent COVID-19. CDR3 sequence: CASSEMGQGAVGGYTF. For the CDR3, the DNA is TGTGCCAGCAGCGAAATGGGACAGGGGGCGGTGGGTGGCTACACCTTC.